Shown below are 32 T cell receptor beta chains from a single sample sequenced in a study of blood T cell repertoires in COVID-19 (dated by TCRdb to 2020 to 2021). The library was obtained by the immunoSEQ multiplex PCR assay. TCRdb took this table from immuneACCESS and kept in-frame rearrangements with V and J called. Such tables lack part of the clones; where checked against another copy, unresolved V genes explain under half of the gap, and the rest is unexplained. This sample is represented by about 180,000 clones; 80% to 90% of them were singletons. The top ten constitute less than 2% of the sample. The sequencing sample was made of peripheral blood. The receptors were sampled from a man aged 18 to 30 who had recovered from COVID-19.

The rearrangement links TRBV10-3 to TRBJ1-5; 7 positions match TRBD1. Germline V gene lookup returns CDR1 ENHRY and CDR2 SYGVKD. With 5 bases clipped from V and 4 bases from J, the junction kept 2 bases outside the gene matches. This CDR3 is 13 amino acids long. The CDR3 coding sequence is TGTGCCATCAGTCCGGGACAGAATCAGCCCCAGCATTTT. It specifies CAISPGQNQPQHF.

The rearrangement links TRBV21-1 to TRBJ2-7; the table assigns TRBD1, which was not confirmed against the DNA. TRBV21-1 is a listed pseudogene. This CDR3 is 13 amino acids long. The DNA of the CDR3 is TGTGCCAGTCCCTTGACAGTCAACTACGAGCAGTACTTC. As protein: CASPLTVNYEQYF.

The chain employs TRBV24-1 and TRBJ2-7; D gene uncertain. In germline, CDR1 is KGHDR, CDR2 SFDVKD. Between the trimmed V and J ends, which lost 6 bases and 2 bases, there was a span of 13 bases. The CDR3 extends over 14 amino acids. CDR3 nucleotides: TGTGCCACCAGTTATCACAGCTATCCCTACGAGCAGTACTTC. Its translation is CATSYHSYPYEQYF.

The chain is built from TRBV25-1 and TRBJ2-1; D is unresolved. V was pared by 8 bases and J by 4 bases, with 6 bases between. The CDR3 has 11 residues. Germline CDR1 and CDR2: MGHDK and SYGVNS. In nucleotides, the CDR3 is TGTGCCAGCGACAAGTACAATGAGCAGTTCTTC. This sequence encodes CASDKYNEQFF.

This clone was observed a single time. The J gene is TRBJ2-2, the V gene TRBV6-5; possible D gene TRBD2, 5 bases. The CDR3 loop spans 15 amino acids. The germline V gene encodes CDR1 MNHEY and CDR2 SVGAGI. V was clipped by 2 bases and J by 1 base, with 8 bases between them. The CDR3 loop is CASSYVRGNTGELFF. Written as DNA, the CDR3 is TGTGCCAGCAGTTACGTCCGGGGGAACACCGGGGAGCTGTTTTTT.

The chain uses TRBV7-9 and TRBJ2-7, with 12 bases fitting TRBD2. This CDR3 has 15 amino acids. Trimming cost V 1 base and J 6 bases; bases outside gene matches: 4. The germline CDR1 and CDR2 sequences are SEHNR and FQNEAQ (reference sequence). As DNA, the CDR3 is TGTGCCAGCAGCTTAGGTGGACTAGCGGGATCCGAGCAGTACTTC. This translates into CASSLGGLAGSEQYF.

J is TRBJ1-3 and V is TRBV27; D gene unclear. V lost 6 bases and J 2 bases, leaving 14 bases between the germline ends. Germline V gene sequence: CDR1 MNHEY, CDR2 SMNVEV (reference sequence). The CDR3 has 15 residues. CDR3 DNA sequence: TGTGCCAGCAGCCTCCGGGGAGAAGCTGGAAACACCATATATTTT. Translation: CASSLRGEAGNTIYF.

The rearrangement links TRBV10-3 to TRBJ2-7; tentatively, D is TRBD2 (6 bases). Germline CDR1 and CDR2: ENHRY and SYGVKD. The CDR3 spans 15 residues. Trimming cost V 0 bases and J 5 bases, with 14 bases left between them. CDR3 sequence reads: CAISESPGLPHEQYF. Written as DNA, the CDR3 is TGTGCCATCAGTGAGTCGCCGGGACTCCCCCACGAGCAGTACTTC.

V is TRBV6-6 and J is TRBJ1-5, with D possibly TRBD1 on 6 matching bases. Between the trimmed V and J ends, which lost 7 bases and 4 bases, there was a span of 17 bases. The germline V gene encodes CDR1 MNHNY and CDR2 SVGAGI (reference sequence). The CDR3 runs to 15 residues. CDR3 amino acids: CASTKNRDWNQPQHF. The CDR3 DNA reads TGTGCCAGCACCAAAAACAGGGATTGGAATCAGCCCCAGCATTTT.

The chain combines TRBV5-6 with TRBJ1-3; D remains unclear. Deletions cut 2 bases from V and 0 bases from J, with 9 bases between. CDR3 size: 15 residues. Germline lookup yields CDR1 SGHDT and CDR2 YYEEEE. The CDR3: CASSFTQISGNTIYF. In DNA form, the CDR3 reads TGTGCCAGCAGCTTCACACAGATCTCTGGAAACACCATATATTTT. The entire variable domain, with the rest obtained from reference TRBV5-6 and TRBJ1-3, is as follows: DAGVTQSPTHLIKTRGQQVTLRCSPKSGHDTVSWYQQALGQGPQFIFQYYEEEERQRGNFPDRFSGHQFPNYSSELNVNALLLGDSALYLCASSFTQISGNTIYFGEGSWLTVV.

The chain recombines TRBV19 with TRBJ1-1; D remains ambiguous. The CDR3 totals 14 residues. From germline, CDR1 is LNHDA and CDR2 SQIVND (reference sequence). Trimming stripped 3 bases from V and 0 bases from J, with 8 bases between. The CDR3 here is CASSMVAVNTEAFF. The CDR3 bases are TGTGCCAGTAGTATGGTGGCGGTGAACACTGAAGCTTTCTTT.

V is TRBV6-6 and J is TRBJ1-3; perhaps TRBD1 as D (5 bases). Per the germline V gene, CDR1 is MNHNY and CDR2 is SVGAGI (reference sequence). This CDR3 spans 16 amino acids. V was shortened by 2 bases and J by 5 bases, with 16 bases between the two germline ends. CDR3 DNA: TGTGCCAGCAGTTACAGTCCCGCGGGGGAGAGAAACACCATATATTTT. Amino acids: CASSYSPAGERNTIYF.

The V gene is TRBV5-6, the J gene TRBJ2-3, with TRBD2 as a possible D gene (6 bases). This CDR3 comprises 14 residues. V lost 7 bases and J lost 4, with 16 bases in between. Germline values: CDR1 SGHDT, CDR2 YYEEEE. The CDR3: CASRSGSQADTQYF. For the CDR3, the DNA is TGTGCCAGCCGCTCCGGGAGTCAGGCAGATACGCAGTATTTT.

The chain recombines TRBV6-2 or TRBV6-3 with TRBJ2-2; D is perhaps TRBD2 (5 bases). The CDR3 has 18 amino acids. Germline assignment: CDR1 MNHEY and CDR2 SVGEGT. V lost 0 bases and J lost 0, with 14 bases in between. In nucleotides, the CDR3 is TGTGCCAGCAGTTACTCGACGACTACACGATCGAACACCGGGGAGCTGTTTTTT. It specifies CASSYSTTTRSNTGELFF.

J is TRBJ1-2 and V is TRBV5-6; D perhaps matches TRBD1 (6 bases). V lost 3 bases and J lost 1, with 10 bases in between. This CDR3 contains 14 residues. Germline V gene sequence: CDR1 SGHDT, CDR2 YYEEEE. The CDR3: CASSWRGGNYGYTF. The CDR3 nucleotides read TGTGCCAGCAGCTGGAGGGGGGGTAACTATGGCTACACCTTC.

The CDR3 region is CASSGTSGSSYNEQFF. CDR3 in DNA: TGTGCCAGCTCAGGGACTAGCGGGAGCTCCTACAATGAGCAGTTCTTC. The V gene is TRBV18, the J gene TRBJ2-1; 14 bases match TRBD2. The length of the CDR3 is 16 residues. Germline loops: CDR1 KGHSH, CDR2 LQKENI. The ends lost 5 bases at V and 0 bases at J; junction bases unmatched: 0.

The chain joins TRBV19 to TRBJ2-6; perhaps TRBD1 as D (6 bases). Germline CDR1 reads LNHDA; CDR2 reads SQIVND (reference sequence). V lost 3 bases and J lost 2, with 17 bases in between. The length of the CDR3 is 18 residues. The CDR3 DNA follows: TGTGCCAGTAGTATGCAGGGGCCGGGAAAACCTGGGGCCAACGTCCTGACTTTC. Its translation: CASSMQGPGKPGANVLTF.

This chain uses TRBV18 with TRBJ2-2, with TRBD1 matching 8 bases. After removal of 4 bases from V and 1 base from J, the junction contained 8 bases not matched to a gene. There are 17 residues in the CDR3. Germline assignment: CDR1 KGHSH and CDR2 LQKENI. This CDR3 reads CASSQDQGQGNTGELFF. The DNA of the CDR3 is TGTGCCAGCTCACAAGATCAAGGACAGGGGAACACCGGGGAGCTGTTTTTT.

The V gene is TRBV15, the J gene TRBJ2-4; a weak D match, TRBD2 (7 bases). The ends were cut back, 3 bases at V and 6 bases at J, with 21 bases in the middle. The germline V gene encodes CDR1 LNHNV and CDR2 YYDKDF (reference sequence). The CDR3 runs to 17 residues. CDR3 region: CATSRATVGGQRNIQYF. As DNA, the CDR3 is TGTGCCACCAGCAGGGCCACCGTCGGGGGGCAGCGAAACATTCAGTACTTC.

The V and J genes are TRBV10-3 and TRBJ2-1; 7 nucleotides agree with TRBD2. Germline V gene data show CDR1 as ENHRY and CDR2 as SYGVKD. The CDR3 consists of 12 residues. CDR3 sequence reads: CATDPGEGEQFF. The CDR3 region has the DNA TGTGCGACCGACCCGGGGGAGGGTGAGCAGTTCTTC.

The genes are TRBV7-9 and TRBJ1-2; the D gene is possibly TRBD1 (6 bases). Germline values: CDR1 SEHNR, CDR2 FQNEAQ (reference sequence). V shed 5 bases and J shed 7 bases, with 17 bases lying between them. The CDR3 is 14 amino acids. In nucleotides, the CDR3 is TGTGCCAGCAGCGCCGGGACACAGGGTCTTGGCTACACCTTC. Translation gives CASSAGTQGLGYTF. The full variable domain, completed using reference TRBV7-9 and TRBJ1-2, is DTGVSQNPRHKITKRGQNVTFRCDPISEHNRLYWYRQTLGQGPEFLTYFQNEAQLEKSRLLSDRFSAERPKGSFSTLEIQRTEQGDSAMYLCASSAGTQGLGYTFGSGTRLTVV.

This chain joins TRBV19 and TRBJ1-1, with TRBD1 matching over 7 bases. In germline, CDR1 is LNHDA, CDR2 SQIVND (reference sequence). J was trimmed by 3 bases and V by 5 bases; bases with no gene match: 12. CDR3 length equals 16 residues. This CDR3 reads CASSHWDRGTDTEAFF. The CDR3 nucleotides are TGTGCCAGTAGTCACTGGGACAGAGGGACGGACACTGAAGCTTTCTTT.

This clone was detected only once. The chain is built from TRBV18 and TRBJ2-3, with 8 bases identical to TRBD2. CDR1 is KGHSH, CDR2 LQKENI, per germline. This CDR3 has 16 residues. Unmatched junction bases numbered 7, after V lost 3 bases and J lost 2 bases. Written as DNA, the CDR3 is TGTGCCAGCTCACCTCAGACTAGCGTCCACACAGATACGCAGTATTTT. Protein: CASSPQTSVHTDTQYF.

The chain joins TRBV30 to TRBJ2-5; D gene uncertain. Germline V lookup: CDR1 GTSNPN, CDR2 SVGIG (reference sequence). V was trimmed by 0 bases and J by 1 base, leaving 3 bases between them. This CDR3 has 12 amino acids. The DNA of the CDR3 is TGTGCCTGGAGTGTCAGCCAAGAGACCCAGTACTTC. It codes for CAWSVSQETQYF.

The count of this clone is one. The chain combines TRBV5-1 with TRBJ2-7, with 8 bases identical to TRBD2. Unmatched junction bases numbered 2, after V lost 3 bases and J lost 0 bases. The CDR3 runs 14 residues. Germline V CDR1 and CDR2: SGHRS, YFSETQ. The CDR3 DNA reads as TGCGCCAGCAGCTCGGGAGGGAGCTCCTACGAGCAGTACTTC. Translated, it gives CASSSGGSSYEQYF.

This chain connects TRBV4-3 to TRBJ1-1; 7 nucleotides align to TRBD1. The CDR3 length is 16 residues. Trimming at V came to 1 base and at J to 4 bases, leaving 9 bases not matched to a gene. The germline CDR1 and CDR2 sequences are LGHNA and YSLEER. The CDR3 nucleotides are TGCGCCAGCAGCCAAGTAGGGACAGCGGAAGTCACTGAAGCTTTCTTT. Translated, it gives CASSQVGTAEVTEAFF.

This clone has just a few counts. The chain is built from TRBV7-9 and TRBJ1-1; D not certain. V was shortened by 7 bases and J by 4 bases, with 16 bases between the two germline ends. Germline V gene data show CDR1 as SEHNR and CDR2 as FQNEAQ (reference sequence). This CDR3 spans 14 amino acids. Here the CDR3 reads CASNYLRAGTEAFF. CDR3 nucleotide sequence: TGTGCCAGCAACTACCTGCGGGCGGGCACTGAAGCTTTCTTT.

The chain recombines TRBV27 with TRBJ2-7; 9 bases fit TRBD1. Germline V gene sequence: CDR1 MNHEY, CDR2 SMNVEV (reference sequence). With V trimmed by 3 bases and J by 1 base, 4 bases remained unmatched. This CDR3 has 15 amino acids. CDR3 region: CASSFGQGKSYEQYF. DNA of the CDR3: TGTGCCAGCAGTTTCGGACAGGGGAAATCCTACGAGCAGTACTTC.

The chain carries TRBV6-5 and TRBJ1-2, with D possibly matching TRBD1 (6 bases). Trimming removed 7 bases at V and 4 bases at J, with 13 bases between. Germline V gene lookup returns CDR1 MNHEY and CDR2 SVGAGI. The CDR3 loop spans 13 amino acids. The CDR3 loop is CASNPAGAYGYTF. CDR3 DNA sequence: TGTGCCAGCAATCCGGCAGGGGCCTATGGCTACACCTTC.

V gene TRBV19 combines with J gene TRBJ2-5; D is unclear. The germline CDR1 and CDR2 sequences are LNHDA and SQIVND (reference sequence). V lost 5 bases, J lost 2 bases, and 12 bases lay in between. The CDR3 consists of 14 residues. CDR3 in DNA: TGTGCCAGTAGTCCCCGTCAGCGTCAAGAGACCCAGTACTTC. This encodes CASSPRQRQETQYF.

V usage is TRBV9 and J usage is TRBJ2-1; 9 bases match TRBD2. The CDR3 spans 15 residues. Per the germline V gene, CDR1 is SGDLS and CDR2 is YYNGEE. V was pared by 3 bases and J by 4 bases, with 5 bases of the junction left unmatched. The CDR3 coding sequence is TGTGCCAGCAGCGGGAGCCTAGCGGGATACAATGAGCAGTTCTTC. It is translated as CASSGSLAGYNEQFF.

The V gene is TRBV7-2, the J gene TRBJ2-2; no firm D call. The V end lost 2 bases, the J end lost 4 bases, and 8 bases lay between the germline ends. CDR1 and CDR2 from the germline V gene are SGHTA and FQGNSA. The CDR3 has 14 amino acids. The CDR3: CASSLQSRTGELFF. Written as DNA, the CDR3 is TGTGCCAGCAGCTTACAAAGCCGCACCGGGGAGCTGTTTTTT.